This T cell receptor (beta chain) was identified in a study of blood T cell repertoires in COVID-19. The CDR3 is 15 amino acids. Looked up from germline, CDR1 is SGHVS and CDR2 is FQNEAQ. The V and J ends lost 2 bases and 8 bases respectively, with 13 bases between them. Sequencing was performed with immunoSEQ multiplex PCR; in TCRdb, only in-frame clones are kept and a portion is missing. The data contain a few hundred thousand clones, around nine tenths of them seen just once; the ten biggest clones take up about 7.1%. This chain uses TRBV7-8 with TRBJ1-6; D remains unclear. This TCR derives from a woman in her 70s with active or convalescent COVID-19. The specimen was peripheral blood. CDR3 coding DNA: TGTGCCAGCAGCTTAAGGGAGTTGAACGATTCACCCCTCCACTTT. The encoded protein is CASSLRELNDSPLHF. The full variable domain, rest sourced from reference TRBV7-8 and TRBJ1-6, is GAGVSQSPRYKVAKRGQDVALRCDPISGHVSLFWYQQALGQGPEFLTYFQNEAQLDKSGLPSDRFFAERPEGSVSTLKIQRTQQEDSAVYLCASSLRELNDSPLHFGNGTRLTVT.